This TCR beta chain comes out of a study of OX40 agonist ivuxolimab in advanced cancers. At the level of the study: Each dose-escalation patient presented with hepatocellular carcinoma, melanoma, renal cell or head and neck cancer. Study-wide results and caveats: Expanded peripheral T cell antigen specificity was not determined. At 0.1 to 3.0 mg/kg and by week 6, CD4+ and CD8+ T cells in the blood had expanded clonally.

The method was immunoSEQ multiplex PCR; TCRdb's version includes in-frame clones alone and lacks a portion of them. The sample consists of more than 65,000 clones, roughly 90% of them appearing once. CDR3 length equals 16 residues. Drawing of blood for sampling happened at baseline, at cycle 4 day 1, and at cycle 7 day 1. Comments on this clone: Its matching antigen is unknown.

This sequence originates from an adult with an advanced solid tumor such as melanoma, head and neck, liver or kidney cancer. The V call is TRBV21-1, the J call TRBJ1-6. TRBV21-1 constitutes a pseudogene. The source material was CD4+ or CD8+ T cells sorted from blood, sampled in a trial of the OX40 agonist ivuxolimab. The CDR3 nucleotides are TGTGCCAGCAGCAAAGAGGAGCTGGGTAATAATTCACCCCTCCACTTT. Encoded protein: CASSKEELGNNSPLHF.